This paragraph covers one TCR beta chain sequence. Its antigen is currently unknown. The protocol was immunoSEQ multiplex PCR, while the TCRdb copy is restricted to in-frame clones and leaves out a portion. This table has roughly 38,000 clones, more than 90% appearing once. CDR1 and CDR2 from the germline V gene are LNHDA and SQIVND (reference sequence). The CDR3 runs to 14 residues. The V end lost 6 bases, the J end lost 5 bases, and 14 bases lay between the germline ends. The data are from a study of graft-versus-host responses after intestinal transplantation. Study-level information: The transplants performed in recipients were multivisceral, liver-intestinal, or isolated intestinal. Following induction with anti-thymocyte globulin, all recipients were given tacrolimus and steroids for approximately three years.

General observations from the study: The highest levels of circulating GvH clones went along with early declines in HvG clones after transplant. Graft-donor T cell macrochimerism in patients accompanied high graft-versus-host to host-versus-graft clonal ratios in allografts.

The receptor was derived from a human patient who received an intestinal transplant, so some T cells may come from the graft donor. Specimen: PBMCs, collected 16 days after intestinal transplant. The V and J genes are TRBV19 and TRBJ2-1; the D gene is possibly TRBD2 (6 bases). Here the CDR3 DNA reads TGTGCCAGTAGCCTTCTAGCGTCGGACAATGAGCAGTTCTTC. This codes for CASSLLASDNEQFF. Together with reference TRBV19 and TRBJ2-1, the CDR3 gives the full variable domain: DGGITQSPKYLFRKEGQNVTLSCEQNLNHDAMYWYRQDPGQGLRLIYYSQIVNDFQKGDIAEGYSVSREKKESFPLTVTSAQKNPTAFYLCASSLLASDNEQFFGPGTRLTVL.